The 19 T cell receptor beta chains listed next were all sequenced from one sample in a study of T-cell reconstitution after alpha-beta-depleted transplantation in children (dated by TCRdb to 2016 to 2018). The sample's treatment or condition label, decoded: allogeneic hematopoietic cell transplantation with graft depleted of TCRalphabeta T cells and CD19 B cells. The library was produced with PCR. The instrument was an Illumina HiSeq 2500. TCR library preparation used molecular barcoding, with unique molecular identifiers applied to normalize quantification of the TCRbeta repertoire. TCRdb applied fastp at Q25 and MiXCR to the public reads, then kept only in-frame beta chains. Rows matching on CDR3 protein sequence are summarized as one entry with the most common DNA and genes. In all, the sample holds about 980,000 distinct CDR3 sequences, and roughly 29% of those were seen once. Jointly, the top ten make up 28% of the sample.

The sample here was PBMCs, mostly from graft donor cells, taken 360 days after TCRalphabeta/CD19-depleted stem cell transplant. The receptors shown here come from a boy in the first two years of life who had a stem cell transplant for SCID, so the T cells may come from the graft donor.

This clonotype was detected only a few times. The CDR3 coding sequence is TGTGCCAGCAGCCGACGGACAGGGGGGCAAGAGACCCAGTACTTC. It yields the protein CASSRRTGGQETQYF. The chain uses TRBV6-2 or TRBV6-3 and TRBJ2-5, with 10 positions matching TRBD1. Trimming cost V 6 bases and J 2 bases; bases outside gene matches: 6. Germline CDR1 MNHEY, CDR2 SVGEGT. This CDR3 spans 15 amino acids.

This clonotype turned up a few times. The V gene is TRBV18, the J gene TRBJ2-3, with D possibly TRBD1 on 6 matching bases. Germline lookup yields CDR1 KGHSH and CDR2 LQKENI. Trimming took 6 bases from V and 3 from J, leaving 16 bases between them. This CDR3 spans 15 amino acids. For the CDR3, the DNA is TGTGCCAGCTCGCCTGGACAGTTGCGGACAGATACGCAGTATTTT. Translation: CASSPGQLRTDTQYF.

This clonotype appeared a few times. The rearrangement uses TRBV4-1 and TRBJ2-3; possibly TRBD1 for D (5 bases). This CDR3 has 15 residues. Germline V CDR1 and CDR2: MGHRA, YSYEKL. The V gene lost 4 bases and the J gene lost 1 base, with 12 bases spanning the gap. This CDR3 reads CASSPIQTGTDTQYF. DNA of the CDR3: TGCGCCAGCAGCCCGATCCAGACAGGCACAGATACGCAGTATTTT.

This clonotype was counted a few times. The rearrangement joins TRBV15 to TRBJ2-3; 9 bases fit TRBD2. Trimming took 1 base from V and 5 from J; bases not matched to a gene: 4. Germline lookup yields CDR1 LNHNV and CDR2 YYDKDF (reference sequence). The CDR3 is 15 residues long. Here the CDR3 reads CATSRVAGELDTQYF. For the CDR3, the DNA is TGTGCCACCAGCAGAGTAGCGGGGGAATTAGATACGCAGTATTTT.

This clonotype was counted a few times. The chain carries TRBV12-3 or TRBV12-4 and TRBJ2-7, with D hard to call. The CDR3 totals 13 residues. Trimming removed 2 bases from V and 4 bases from J, with 9 bases in between. The CDR3 bases are TGTGCCAGCAGTTTAACTGCACAGTACGAGCAGTACTTC. Its translation is CASSLTAQYEQYF.

The rearrangement joins TRBV5-1 to TRBJ1-1; 7 bases map to TRBD1. Trimming removed 6 bases from V and 8 bases from J; junction bases left unmatched: 7. CDR3 length: 12 amino acids. In germline, CDR1 is SGHRS, CDR2 YFSETQ. The DNA for the CDR3 is TGCGCCAGCACGGGTACAGGGGTGGAAGCTTTCTTT. It specifies CASTGTGVEAFF.

This clonotype appeared a few times. The chain employs TRBV5-5 and TRBJ2-7; 8 bases line up with TRBD1. This CDR3 spans 15 amino acids. Unmatched junction bases numbered 9, after V lost 4 bases and J lost 3 bases. CDR1 and CDR2 (germline): SGHKS, YYEKEE (reference sequence). DNA of the CDR3: TGTGCCAGCAGCCTCGGACAGGGTGGAGGCTACGAGCAGTACTTC. Translated, it gives CASSLGQGGGYEQYF.

This clonotype was seen once. The gene calls are TRBV7-2 and TRBJ2-3; 9 positions match TRBD2. The germline V gene has CDR1 SGHTA and CDR2 FQGNSA. The CDR3 contains 16 residues. V was pared by 1 base and J by 5 bases, with 7 bases of the junction left unmatched. Here the CDR3 DNA reads TGTGCCAGCAGCTTAGTGGGCGGGGGGGCCCAAGATACGCAGTATTTT. Residues: CASSLVGGGAQDTQYF.

This clonotype showed up just a few times. This chain uses TRBV27 with TRBJ2-1; no reliable D call. CDR3 length: 11 residues. Germline V gene sequence: CDR1 MNHEY, CDR2 SMNVEV (reference sequence). The V end was cut by 4 bases, the J end by 9 bases, with 7 bases between. The CDR3 spells CASSSRVEQFF. The DNA of the CDR3 is TGTGCCAGCAGTTCCCGGGTTGAGCAGTTCTTC.

This chain connects TRBV12-3 or TRBV12-4 to TRBJ2-1; either TRBD1 or TRBD2 may fit D (6 bases each). The germline V and J ends were trimmed by 6 bases and 4 bases, with 13 bases remaining between them. The CDR3 runs to 14 residues. CDR3 amino acids: CASRPQGRYNEQFF. The CDR3 coding sequence is TGTGCCAGCAGACCGCAGGGGAGGTACAATGAGCAGTTCTTC.

This chain uses TRBV12-3 or TRBV12-4 with TRBJ2-7; TRBD1 is a possible D gene (5 bases). The CDR3 extends over 14 amino acids. V lost 7 bases and J lost 1, with 14 bases in between. The CDR3 loop reads CASTPTALSYEQYF. The CDR3 coding sequence is TGTGCCAGCACCCCGACAGCGCTGTCCTACGAGCAGTACTTC.

V gene TRBV4-3 combines with J gene TRBJ1-2; D perhaps matches TRBD1 (5 bases). Germline V CDR1 and CDR2: LGHNA, YSLEER. CDR3 length: 14 residues. Between the trimmed V and J ends, which lost 3 bases and 13 bases, there was a span of 21 bases. This CDR3 is CASSQPENPDSRTF. CDR3 nucleotide sequence: TGCGCCAGCAGCCAGCCCGAAAATCCAGACAGCCGCACCTTC.

The chain has TRBV12-3 or TRBV12-4 and TRBJ1-2; D may be TRBD1 (6 bases). With 3 bases removed from V and 4 bases from J, the gap between germline ends came to 18 bases. This CDR3 has 16 residues. As DNA, the CDR3 is TGTGCCAGCAGTTTTCTTGGGGGGCCGCTAGCCTATGGCTACACCTTC. Protein sequence: CASSFLGGPLAYGYTF.

This sequence joins TRBV20-1 and TRBJ1-1; no firm D call. The CDR3 extends over 16 amino acids. V dropped 4 bases and J dropped 2 bases, with 20 bases sitting between them. The germline gives CDR1 DFQATT, CDR2 SNEGSKA (reference sequence). The CDR3 sequence: CSAKGYPLPFNTEAFF. CDR3 bases: TGCAGTGCTAAGGGTTACCCCCTGCCCTTTAACACTGAAGCTTTCTTT.

The V gene is TRBV6-1, the J gene TRBJ1-5; possibly TRBD1 for D (5 bases). Germline-derived CDR1 and CDR2 are MNHNS and SASEGT. V gave up 3 bases and J gave up 4 bases, with 13 bases separating them. The CDR3 length is 15 residues. Written as DNA, the CDR3 is TGTGCCAGCAGTGATGTTGGGGCAGGGAATCAGCCCCAGCATTTT. The encoded protein is CASSDVGAGNQPQHF.

The sample holds a few counts of this clonotype. This sequence joins TRBV6-5 and TRBJ2-1, with no clear D. The CDR3 extends over 14 amino acids. Germline CDR1 MNHEY, CDR2 SVGAGI. V was shortened by 0 bases and J by 8 bases, with 11 bases between the two germline ends. Here the CDR3 DNA reads TGTGCCAGCAGTTACTCGGGCCCCTCCTATGAGCAGTTCTTC. It translates to CASSYSGPSYEQFF.

The chain employs TRBV11-2 and TRBJ2-7; 10 bases agree with TRBD1. Unmatched junction bases numbered 12, after V lost 4 bases and J lost 3 bases. Per the germline V gene, CDR1 is SGHAT and CDR2 is FQNNGV. The CDR3 is 17 residues long. The CDR3 coding sequence is TGTGCCAGCAGCTCAAAGTCGGGGGGACAGGGGAACTACGAGCAGTACTTC. Its protein is CASSSKSGGQGNYEQYF. The full variable domain, with the rest looked up from reference TRBV11-2 and TRBJ2-7, is EAGVAQSPRYKIIEKRQSVAFWCNPISGHATLYWYQQILGQGPKLLIQFQNNGVVDDSQLPKDRFSAERLKGVDSTLKIQPAKLEDSAVYLCASSSKSGGQGNYEQYFGPGTRLTVT.

This clonotype occurred a few times. This chain uses TRBV5-1 with TRBJ1-1, with D possibly being TRBD1 (6 bases). The V gene lost 0 bases and the J gene lost 3 bases, with 21 bases spanning the gap. This CDR3 spans 18 amino acids. CDR1 is SGHRS and CDR2 is YFSETQ in the germline V gene. The CDR3 loop is CASSLAPRVGAWDTEAFF. CDR3 nucleotide sequence: TGCGCCAGCAGCTTGGCCCCCAGAGTGGGGGCTTGGGACACTGAAGCTTTCTTT.

The rearrangement joins TRBV4-1 to TRBJ2-5, with D unclear. Germline CDR1 is MGHRA and CDR2 is YSYEKL. The CDR3 covers 14 residues. V was trimmed by 3 bases and J by 5 bases, leaving 13 bases between them. This CDR3 is CASSQGETRETQYF. CDR3 nucleotides: TGCGCCAGCAGCCAGGGCGAAACCAGGGAGACCCAGTACTTC.